The sequence of this TCR beta chain was determined in a study of CXCR3-negative and CXCR3-positive naive CD8 T cells. Points from the study as a whole: Against CXCR3-negative naive cells, CXCR3-positive naive cells showed more hydrophobic TRB CDR3s.

CDR3 length: 14 residues. Per germline, CDR1 SEHNR and CDR2 FQNEAQ (reference sequence). UMI-tagged TRB cDNA libraries were built via 5' RACE. From its re-call of the 5' RACE reads, TCRdb lists each CDR3 protein once, without DNA. The repertoire table contains around 140,000 distinct CDR3 sequences. In the case of this clonotype: Its antigen is not identified.

This clonotype originated in a human donor in good health. Some clones in this sample may be carry-over from other donors' samples. Sequencing was carried out using naive CXCR3+ CD8+ T cells from blood. As for subset: CD45RO-CCR7+CD27+CD95- naive CD8+ T cells expressing CXCR3 (TNR3+). The rearrangement links TRBV7-9 to TRBJ2-7; lacking DNA, the TRBD1 call made by TCRdb goes unchecked. The CDR3 loop is CASSLGQGDYEQYF.